This T cell receptor (beta chain) was found in a study of radiotherapy plus CTLA-4 blockade in lung cancer. Study information: Objective responses were observed in approximately 20% of patients, and disease control was achieved by 30% to 35%.

Alongside CTLA-4 blockade with ipilimumab, patients with chemo-refractory metastatic non-small-cell lung cancer received focal radiation. Libraries were prepared by immunoSEQ multiplex PCR; TCRdb keeps only in-frame clonotypes and omits some of them. The repertoire has around 70,000 clones, 70% to 80% of them found once; the top ten carry about 16%. Study-wide findings and caveats: Researchers report tumor-derived TCR clones expanding in blood after radiotherapy plus ipilimumab. Together with interferon-beta, which increased in serum after radiation, early dynamic changes in blood T cell clones were reportedly the best predictors of response.

As to this clone: Its target is unknown.

This TCR was sampled from a human donor with non-small cell lung cancer whose response to radiotherapy plus ipilimumab could not be evaluated. Some clones in this sample may be carry-over from other donors' samples. Sequenced material: peripheral blood, taken from a patient treated with radiotherapy plus ipilimumab.

The CDR3 coding sequence is TGTGCCAGCAGTTACTCGAGGGGGGGGACTGAAGCTTTCTTT. This gives the protein CASSYSRGGTEAFF. The gene calls are TRBV6-5 and TRBJ1-1; D possibly corresponds to TRBD1 (6 bases). The V end was cut by 0 bases, the J end by 5 bases, with 10 bases between. The length of the CDR3 is 14 residues. Germline CDR1 and CDR2: MNHEY and SVGAGI.